This TCR beta chain was sequenced during a study of CD8 T cell repertoires and HIV-1 epitope variants. For the study at large: T cells were stimulated with Twenty-five Gag and Nef peptides separately.

Method: immunoSEQ multiplex PCR; TCRdb's copy keeps in-frame clones and lacks some. The sample yields over 5,000 clones, just over 65% seen once. Regarding this clone: Its antigen is undetermined.

This CDR3 has 15 amino acids. V lost 0 bases and J 0 bases, leaving 9 bases between the germline ends. Looked up from germline, CDR1 is SGHDT and CDR2 is YYEEEE. The source is a male donor with HIV. This chain uses TRBV5-6 with TRBJ1-1; D unclear. The specimen sequenced was cultured CD8+ T cells derived from PBMCs. CDR3: CASSLGAAMNTEAFF. For the CDR3, the DNA is TGTGCCAGCAGCTTGGGGGCAGCAATGAACACTGAAGCTTTCTTT.